Listed below are T cell receptor beta chains from one sample, sequenced in a study of T cell responses to AZD1222 COVID-19 vaccine. Profiling relied on immunoSEQ multiplex PCR, and the TCRdb table lists in-frame clones only, not all of them. The data show fewer than 150,000 clones, with over 75% seen just once and approximately 4.8% held by the top ten. Material: peripheral blood, obtained on day 0 of AZD1222 vaccination. These receptor sequences come from an adult in good health. The CDR3 runs from the conserved cysteine through the conserved F or W. D genes are given only for firm matches. Clone size, where shown, is once, few, many, or a class for clones that have expanded.

D	length	V	J	size	CDR3	DNA
.	15	TRBV19	TRBJ1-6	few	CASTEQSSYNSPLHF	TGTGCCAGCACCGAACAGAGCTCCTATAATTCACCCCTCCACTTT
.	15	TRBV27	TRBJ2-1	.	CASIRGGGSYNEQFF	TGTGCCAGCATAAGAGGTGGGGGCTCCTACAATGAGCAGTTCTTC
.	15	TRBV28	TRBJ1-6	.	CASNPLEGANSPLHF	TGTGCCAGCAACCCCCTTGAAGGGGCGAATTCACCCCTCCACTTT
.	14	TRBV5-1	TRBJ2-5	.	CASSVRGTGETQYF	TGCGCCAGCAGCGTACGGGGGACGGGAGAGACCCAGTACTTC
.	16	TRBV28	TRBJ2-3	.	CASSPTGVDTDIWQYF	TGTGCCAGCAGCCCAACAGGTGTGGACACCGACATCTGGCAGTATTTT
TRBD1	18	TRBV7-2	TRBJ2-7	.	CASSSRLSRTGGEYEQYF	TGTGCCAGCAGCTCCCGACTTTCCAGGACAGGGGGCGAATACGAGCAGTACTTC
TRBD1	15	TRBV7-2	TRBJ1-2	.	CASSPGLQGWKGYTF	TGTGCCAGCAGCCCCGGACTACAGGGGTGGAAAGGCTACACCTTC
.	14	TRBV20-1	TRBJ2-1	.	CSASWGGPYNEQFF	TGCAGTGCTAGTTGGGGGGGCCCCTACAATGAGCAGTTCTTC
TRBD2	15	TRBV2	TRBJ2-3	.	CASRTTSGGTDTQYF	TGTGCCAGCAGGACCACTAGCGGGGGCACAGATACGCAGTATTTT
.	14	TRBV6-5	TRBJ1-1	.	CASRTGQLNTEAFF	TGTGCCAGCAGAACCGGACAGTTGAACACTGAAGCTTTCTTT
.	17	TRBV3-1/TRBV3-2	TRBJ2-3	.	CASSQGGLGRNTDTQYF	TGTGCCAGCAGCCAAGGAGGCCTCGGACGGAACACAGATACGCAGTATTTT
.	14	TRBV27	TRBJ2-1	.	CASSLGTPNNEQFF	TGTGCCAGCAGTTTAGGGACACCTAACAATGAGCAGTTCTTC
.	14	TRBV11-2	TRBJ2-7	.	CASSSTGPLREQYF	TGTGCCAGCAGCTCGACAGGACCTCTGAGGGAGCAGTACTTC
.	13	TRBV27	TRBJ2-5	.	CASSFSGPETQYF	TGTGCCAGCAGTTTTTCAGGGCCGGAGACCCAGTACTTC
TRBD1	14	TRBV6-5	TRBJ1-2	once	CASRTGTAVYGYTF	TGTGCCAGCAGAACCGGGACAGCGGTATATGGCTACACCTTC